The following is a TCR beta chain sequence with its context. Its antigen is currently not known. No base qualities exist here, and no much larger clone lies one base off it. The trial excluded patients who had a history of autoimmune disease or who were on systemic immunosuppression. In every dose cohort, peripheral blood was drawn for TCR sequencing at baseline, cycle 4 day 1, and cycle 7 day 1. The samples were drawn from a first-in-human, open-label, multicenter phase I dose-escalation trial of ivuxolimab. The trial enrolled adults with locally advanced or metastatic head and neck squamous cell, hepatocellular, melanoma or renal cell carcinoma. Before TCR sequencing, CD4+ and CD8+ T cells were separately sorted from peripheral blood. CDR1 and CDR2, per the germline V gene, are SGHTA and FQGNSA. Including the terminal cysteine and phenylalanine, the CDR3 comprises 17 residues. The sequence is cut down to CDR3 DNA, 51 bases in frame from base 1. Unmatched junction bases come to 13, with V trimmed by 3 bases and J by 9 bases.

For sequencing of the TCRbeta CDR3 region, genomic DNA was extracted from the sorted cells. TCRbeta CDR3 regions were sequenced using the immunoSEQ Assay. This immuneACCESS table, as held by TCRdb, lists in-frame sequences with V and J called but not all clones. Of the missing ones, under half trace to an unresolved V gene in checked studies; the others have no known cause. Here the sample has some 80,000 clones; more than 75% occur a single time. About 0.57% of the sample rests with the top ten. The sample is drawn from a study of OX40 agonist ivuxolimab in advanced cancers. With regard to the full study: Ivuxolimab, which targeted the costimulatory receptor OX40 (CD134), was an agonistic, fully human IgG2 monoclonal antibody. Prior anti-PD-1, anti-PD-L1 or anti-CTLA-4 therapy was permitted, and roughly two fifths of dose-escalation patients had received checkpoint inhibitors. Partial responses were achieved by three dose-escalation patients, of whom one had hepatocellular carcinoma and two had cutaneous melanoma. Intravenous ivuxolimab was administered to patients every 2 weeks at six dose levels: 0.01, 0.1, 0.3, 1.5, 3 and 10 mg/kg. The paper reports the monotherapy dose-escalation portion (N = 52 patients) of the phase I ivuxolimab trial. Peripheral TCRbeta sequencing aimed to test whether ivuxolimab altered TCR sequence diversity and caused clonal T-cell expansion. In the dose-escalation cohort, about four fifths of patients were male, and the mean age was approximately 60 years with a range of roughly 23 to 90. Among the approximately 50 dose-escalation patients, roughly 20 had hepatocellular carcinoma, approximately 15 melanoma, 9 renal cell carcinoma and 9 head and neck cancer.

Overall study outcomes, separate from this receptor: Which antigens the clonally expanded peripheral T cells were specific for was not determined. At doses of 0.1 to 3.0 mg/kg, clonal expansion of both CD4+ and CD8+ blood T cells was observed from baseline to week 6. In the 0.1-3.0 mg/kg groups, partial responders had among the lowest normalized peripheral clonal expansion, particularly in CD8+ T cells. After ivuxolimab, more expanded clones were found on average in CD8+ T cells than in CD4+ T cells. Low levels of normalized T-cell clonal expansion were also shown by some nonresponding patients.

The chain is assembled from TRBV7-2 and TRBJ1-5; TRBD1 lines up with 11 middle nucleotides. The input for sequencing was CD4+ or CD8+ T cells sorted from blood, taken in a trial of the OX40 agonist ivuxolimab. The receptor's source is an adult with an advanced solid tumor such as melanoma, head and neck, liver or kidney cancer. The nucleotide sequence is given as TGTGCCAGCAGCTTTAGTCTCGGGACAGGGGGAGGCCGGCCCCAGCATTTT. This translates into CASSFSLGTGGGRPQHF.